There are many counts of the clone carrying this T cell receptor beta chain. The data were taken from a study of lung T cells in sarcoidosis with Löfgren's syndrome. About the study: Analyses focused on Löfgren's syndrome patients.

TCRdb redid the calling of the reads with MiXCR, one entry per CDR3 protein. The table includes some 21,000 distinct CDR3 sequences, 21% detected once. The sequenced material came from CD4+ T cells from bronchoalveolar lavage. The sequence came from a human donor with sarcoidosis (Löfgren's syndrome or another form), or a control subject (not recorded which).

The CDR3 region is CSAPRNTDTQYF. For the CDR3, the DNA is TGCAGTGCTCCAAGGAACACAGATACGCAGTATTTT. The gene calls are TRBV20-1 and TRBJ2-3; D is ambiguous. The ends were cut back, 5 bases at V and 2 bases at J, with 8 bases in the middle. The germline V gene encodes CDR1 DFQATT and CDR2 SNEGSKA (reference sequence). This CDR3 has 12 residues.